This is a list of T cell receptor beta chains from one sample in a study of blood T cell repertoires in COVID-19. Sequencing used immunoSEQ multiplex PCR; TCRdb keeps in-frame clones, though not all of them. The sample gives approximately 150,000 clones, more than 75% of which show up once; about 5% is in the top ten. The sequenced sample consisted of peripheral blood. These receptors all stem from a woman aged 50 to 60 with acute or convalescent COVID-19. Both conserved end residues are part of each CDR3. The D gene is left open where the match is weak. Rows give clone size only sometimes, using once, few, many, or a class for an expanded clone.

D gene: TRBD2
V gene: TRBV27
J gene: TRBJ2-2
clone size: NA
CDR3 DNA: TGTGCCAGCCTCCGCGGGGGGGGCACCGGGGAGCTGTTTTTT
CDR3 protein: CASLRGGGTGELFF

D gene: NA
V gene: TRBV27
J gene: TRBJ2-1
clone size: NA
CDR3 DNA: TGTGCCAGCAGGACCCAGGGCTCCTACAATGAGCAGTTCTTC
CDR3 protein: CASRTQGSYNEQFF

D gene: TRBD1
V gene: TRBV24-1
J gene: TRBJ1-2
clone size: NA
CDR3 DNA: TGTGCCACCAGCGTCCCGGGACAGGGGTTAGGTGGCTACACCTTC
CDR3 protein: CATSVPGQGLGGYTF

D gene: TRBD1
V gene: TRBV6-5
J gene: TRBJ1-4
clone size: NA
CDR3 DNA: TGTGCCAGCACCCCGCGGGACAGGGGAAATGAAAAACTGTTTTTT
CDR3 protein: CASTPRDRGNEKLFF

D gene: NA
V gene: TRBV6-5
J gene: TRBJ1-4
clone size: NA
CDR3 DNA: TGTGCCAGCAGTACCACAGGGTTGAGGGAAAAACTGTTTTTT
CDR3 protein: CASSTTGLREKLFF

D gene: TRBD1
V gene: TRBV6-6
J gene: TRBJ2-2
clone size: once
CDR3 DNA: TGTGCCAGCAGTTCACAGGGGCGAGAGCTGTTTTTT
CDR3 protein: CASSSQGRELFF

D gene: NA
V gene: TRBV5-4
J gene: TRBJ2-3
clone size: NA
CDR3 DNA: TGTGCCAGCAGCTTCGGCGGGGCCACAGATACGCAGTATTTT
CDR3 protein: CASSFGGATDTQYF

D gene: NA
V gene: TRBV10-1
J gene: TRBJ1-1
clone size: NA
CDR3 DNA: TGCGCCAGCAGTGGGCCCCAGAACACTGAAGCTTTCTTT
CDR3 protein: CASSGPQNTEAFF

D gene: NA
V gene: TRBV9
J gene: TRBJ1-6
clone size: few
CDR3 DNA: TGTGCCAGCAGCGTACTGGACAGCGAGAATTCACCCCTCCACTTT
CDR3 protein: CASSVLDSENSPLHF

D gene: NA
V gene: TRBV12-3/TRBV12-4
J gene: TRBJ1-5
clone size: NA
CDR3 DNA: TGTGCCAGCAGTTTAGAAGCAGGACAGCCCCAGCATTTT
CDR3 protein: CASSLEAGQPQHF

D gene: NA
V gene: TRBV5-8
J gene: TRBJ2-2
clone size: NA
CDR3 DNA: TGTGCCAGCAGACGGAGGGCAGGGAACACCGGGGAGCTGTTTTTT
CDR3 protein: CASRRRAGNTGELFF

D gene: NA
V gene: TRBV6-5
J gene: TRBJ1-5
clone size: NA
CDR3 DNA: TGTGCCAGCACAGACAGGCGAAGGAGCAATCAGCCCCAGCATTTT
CDR3 protein: CASTDRRRSNQPQHF

D gene: TRBD1
V gene: TRBV5-1
J gene: TRBJ1-1
clone size: NA
CDR3 DNA: TGCGCCAGCAGACAGGAGACAGGGATCACTGAAGCTTTCTTT
CDR3 protein: CASRQETGITEAFF

D gene: NA
V gene: TRBV10-3
J gene: TRBJ2-4
clone size: NA
CDR3 DNA: TGTGCCATCAGTGAGGACCCTGACAGACAAGCATACTTC
CDR3 protein: CAISEDPDRQAYF

D gene: NA
V gene: TRBV6-2/TRBV6-3
J gene: TRBJ1-2
clone size: once
CDR3 DNA: TGTGCCAGCAGTAGGGGCGTTCCCAACTATGGCTACACCTTC
CDR3 protein: CASSRGVPNYGYTF

D gene: TRBD1
V gene: TRBV7-9
J gene: TRBJ1-2
clone size: NA
CDR3 DNA: TGTGCCAGCAGCTTTCAAGGGGGCGAGGATGGCTACACCTTC
CDR3 protein: CASSFQGGEDGYTF

D gene: TRBD1
V gene: TRBV19
J gene: TRBJ2-3
clone size: NA
CDR3 DNA: TGTGCCAGTAGTGACCCACTCCCGGGACAGGGGGCCTCAGATACGCAGTATTTT
CDR3 protein: CASSDPLPGQGASDTQYF

D gene: TRBD1
V gene: TRBV28
J gene: TRBJ1-4
clone size: NA
CDR3 DNA: TGTGCCAGCAGTTCCATCGGGACAGGGAATGAAAAACTGTTTTTT
CDR3 protein: CASSSIGTGNEKLFF